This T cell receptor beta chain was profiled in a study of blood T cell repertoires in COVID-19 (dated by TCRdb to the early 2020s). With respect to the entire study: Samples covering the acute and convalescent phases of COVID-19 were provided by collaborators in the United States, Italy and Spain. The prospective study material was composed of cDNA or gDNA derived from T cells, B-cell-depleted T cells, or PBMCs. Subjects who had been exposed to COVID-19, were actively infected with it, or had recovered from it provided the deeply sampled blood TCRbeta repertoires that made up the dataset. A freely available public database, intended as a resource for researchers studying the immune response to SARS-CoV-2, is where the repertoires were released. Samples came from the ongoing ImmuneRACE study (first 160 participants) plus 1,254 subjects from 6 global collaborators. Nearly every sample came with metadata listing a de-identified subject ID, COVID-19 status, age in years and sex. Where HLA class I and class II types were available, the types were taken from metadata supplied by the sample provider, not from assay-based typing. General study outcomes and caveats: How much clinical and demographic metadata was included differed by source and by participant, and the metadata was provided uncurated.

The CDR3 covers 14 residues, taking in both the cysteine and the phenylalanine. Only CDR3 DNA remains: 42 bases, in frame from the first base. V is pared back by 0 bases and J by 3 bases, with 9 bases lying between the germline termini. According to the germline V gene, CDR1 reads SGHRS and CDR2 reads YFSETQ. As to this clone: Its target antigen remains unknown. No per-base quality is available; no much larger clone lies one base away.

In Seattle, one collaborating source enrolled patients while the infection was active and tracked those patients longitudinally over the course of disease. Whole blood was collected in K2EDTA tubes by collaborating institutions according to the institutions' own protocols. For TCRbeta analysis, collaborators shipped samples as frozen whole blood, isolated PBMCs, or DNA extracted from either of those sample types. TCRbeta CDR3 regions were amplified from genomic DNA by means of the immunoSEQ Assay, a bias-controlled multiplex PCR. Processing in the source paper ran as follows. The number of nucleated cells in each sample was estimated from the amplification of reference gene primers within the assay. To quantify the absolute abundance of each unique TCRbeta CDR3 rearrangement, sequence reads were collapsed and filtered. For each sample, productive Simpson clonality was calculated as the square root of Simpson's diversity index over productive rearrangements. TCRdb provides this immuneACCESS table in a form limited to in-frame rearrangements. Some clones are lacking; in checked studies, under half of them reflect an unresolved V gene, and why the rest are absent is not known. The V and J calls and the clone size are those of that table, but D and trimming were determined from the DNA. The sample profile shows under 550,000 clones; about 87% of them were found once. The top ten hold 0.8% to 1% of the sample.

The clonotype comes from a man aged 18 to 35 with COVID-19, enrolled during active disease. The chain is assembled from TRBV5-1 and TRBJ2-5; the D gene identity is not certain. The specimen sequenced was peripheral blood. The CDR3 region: CASSLAREKETQYF. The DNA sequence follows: TGCGCCAGCAGCTTGGCTAGAGAAAAAGAGACCCAGTACTTC.